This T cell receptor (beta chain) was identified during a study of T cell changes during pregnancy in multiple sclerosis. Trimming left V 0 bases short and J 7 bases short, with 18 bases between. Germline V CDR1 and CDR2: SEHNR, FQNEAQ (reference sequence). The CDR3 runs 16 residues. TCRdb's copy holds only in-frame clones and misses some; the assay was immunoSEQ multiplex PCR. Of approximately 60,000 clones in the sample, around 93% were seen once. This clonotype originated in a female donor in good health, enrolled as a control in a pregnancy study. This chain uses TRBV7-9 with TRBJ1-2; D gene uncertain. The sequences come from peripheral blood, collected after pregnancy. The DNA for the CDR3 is TGTGCCAGCAGCTTAGCGAGGGAGCCCCTGGGCTTTGGCTACACCTTC. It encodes CASSLAREPLGFGYTF.